This TCR beta chain is from a study of tumor and adjacent non-tumor tissue in lung cancer. Deletions cut 6 bases from V and 5 bases from J, with 13 bases between. CDR3 length: 13 amino acids. The library came from three nested PCR rounds adapted from ARM-PCR protocols. From the multiplex PCR reads, TCRdb called clonotypes with MiXCR, one entry per CDR3 protein. The sample includes about 68,000 distinct CDR3 sequences, 55% to 75% of them seen just once. The template was RNA from unsorted bulk tissue. Chemotherapy-naive patients with new lung cancer underwent thoracic surgery in China, August–November 2014. This clonotype has only a few counts.

The J gene is TRBJ2-5, the V gene TRBV12-3 or TRBV12-4, with D tentatively TRBD2 (6 bases). Sequenced: lung tumor tissue. The receptor's source is a man aged 50-60 years with non-small cell lung cancer. This CDR3 is CASSPGVEETQYF. CDR3 coding DNA: TGTGCCAGCAGCCCGGGGGTGGAGGAGACCCAGTACTTC.